Below, 10 T cell receptor beta chains from the same sample are listed, as sequenced in a study of blood T cell repertoires in COVID-19. Some clones are missing from TCRdb's copy, which holds only in-frame ones; the method was immunoSEQ multiplex PCR. Here the sample spans a few hundred thousand clones, about 86% being singletons. Sequenced input: PBMCs or T cells enriched from blood (not recorded which). These receptors were obtained from a woman aged 45-59 years who had recovered from COVID-19.

The chain couples TRBV27 to TRBJ1-2, with a tentative D call TRBD1 (5 bases). There are 16 residues in the CDR3. CDR1 and CDR2 from the germline V gene are MNHEY and SMNVEV (reference sequence). V lost 6 bases and J 5 bases, leaving 22 bases between the germline ends. The CDR3 DNA follows: TGTGCCAGCAGGGGGGGGTCAACCGCTACCTTGTATGGCTACACCTTC. Amino acids: CASRGGSTATLYGYTF.

This clone was observed a handful of times. Other DNA sequences in this sample translate to the same CDR3. The chain couples TRBV10-3 to TRBJ1-1, with D maybe TRBD1 (6 bases). The CDR3 extends over 11 amino acids. V shed 6 bases and J shed 8 bases, with 10 bases lying between them. Germline V CDR1 and CDR2: ENHRY, SYGVKD. CDR3: CAISGGTEAFF. The CDR3 DNA is TGTGCCATCAGCGGGGGGACAGAAGCTTTCTTT.

The chain uses TRBV29-1 and TRBJ2-1; 11 positions agree with TRBD2. Germline CDR1 reads SQVTM; CDR2 reads ANQGSEA. The CDR3 is 11 residues long. V shed 7 bases, J shed 10 bases, and the junction held 3 bases outside the gene matches. The CDR3 DNA sequence: TGCAGCGCGGGACTAGCGGAAGAGCAGTTCTTC. As protein: CSAGLAEEQFF.

The CDR3 here is CASSLVEKLFF. CDR3 nucleotide sequence: TGTGCCAGCAGCTTAGTAGAAAAACTGTTTTTT. J is TRBJ1-4 and V is TRBV7-6; unclear D gene. The CDR3 extends over 11 amino acids. V was pared by 1 base and J by 8 bases, with 2 bases between. Germline V gene sequence: CDR1 SGHVS, CDR2 FNYEAQ.

The gene calls are TRBV19 and TRBJ2-6; D not resolved. The CDR3 has 15 residues. CDR1 is LNHDA, CDR2 SQIVND, per germline (reference sequence). Trimming left V 3 bases short and J 0 bases short, with 6 bases between. The CDR3 region has the DNA TGTGCCAGTAGTATCTCCCGCTCTGGGGCCAACGTCCTGACTTTC. Its protein product is CASSISRSGANVLTF. Based on the CDR3 plus reference TRBV19 and TRBJ2-6, the full variable domain is DGGITQSPKYLFRKEGQNVTLSCEQNLNHDAMYWYRQDPGQGLRLIYYSQIVNDFQKGDIAEGYSVSREKKESFPLTVTSAQKNPTAFYLCASSISRSGANVLTFGAGSRLTVL.

The V and J genes are TRBV28 and TRBJ1-1; 7 bases are shared with TRBD1. CDR3 length equals 15 residues. Germline-derived CDR1 and CDR2 are MDHEN and SYDVKM. V gave up 6 bases and J gave up 4 bases; unmatched junction bases: 11. DNA for the CDR3: TGTGCCAGCAGCCTGGGGGACAGCTTTGTCACTGAAGCTTTCTTT. It specifies CASSLGDSFVTEAFF. Combining the CDR3 with reference TRBV28 and TRBJ1-1 gives the whole variable domain DVKVTQSSRYLVKRTGEKVFLECVQDMDHENMFWYRQDPGLGLRLIYFSYDVKMKEKGDIPEGYSVSREKKERFSLILESASTNQTSMYLCASSLGDSFVTEAFFGQGTRLTVV.

This clone was detected a few times. J is TRBJ2-7 and V is TRBV7-8, with 7 bases identical to TRBD1. With 4 bases clipped from V and 2 bases from J, the junction kept 11 bases outside the gene matches. CDR3 size: 16 residues. Looked up from germline, CDR1 is SGHVS and CDR2 is FQNEAQ. The CDR3 coding sequence is TGTGCCAGCAGCTACCCCACCGGGACAGAGGCCTACGAGCAGTACTTC. Its protein product is CASSYPTGTEAYEQYF. Full variable domain (remainder filled in from reference TRBV7-8 and TRBJ2-7): GAGVSQSPRYKVAKRGQDVALRCDPISGHVSLFWYQQALGQGPEFLTYFQNEAQLDKSGLPSDRFFAERPEGSVSTLKIQRTQQEDSAVYLCASSYPTGTEAYEQYFGPGTRLTVT.

The chain employs TRBV19 and TRBJ1-4; D not resolved. Trimming took 7 bases from V and 8 from J, leaving 14 bases between them. CDR1 is LNHDA, CDR2 SQIVND, per germline (reference sequence). There are 13 residues in the CDR3. The CDR3: CASKFPEEEKLFF. CDR3 coding DNA: TGTGCCAGTAAGTTTCCTGAGGAGGAAAAACTGTTTTTT.

The chain has TRBV4-1 and TRBJ2-7; no definite D call. The germline gives CDR1 MGHRA, CDR2 YSYEKL. This CDR3 comprises 14 residues. Trimming removed 1 base from V and 4 bases from J, with 11 bases in between. The CDR3 here is CASSQGVVGYEQYF. The CDR3 nucleotides are TGCGCCAGCAGCCAAGGTGTGGTCGGGTACGAGCAGTACTTC.

This clone was recorded once. This chain joins TRBV9 and TRBJ2-6; TRBD1 aligns across 8 bases. V shed 3 bases and J 2 bases; nucleotides not matched to a gene: 1. CDR1 and CDR2 (germline): SGDLS, YYNGEE. This CDR3 has 15 residues. The CDR3 nucleotides read TGTGCCAGCAGCGGACAGGGGACTGGGGCCAACGTCCTGACTTTC. Its translation is CASSGQGTGANVLTF.